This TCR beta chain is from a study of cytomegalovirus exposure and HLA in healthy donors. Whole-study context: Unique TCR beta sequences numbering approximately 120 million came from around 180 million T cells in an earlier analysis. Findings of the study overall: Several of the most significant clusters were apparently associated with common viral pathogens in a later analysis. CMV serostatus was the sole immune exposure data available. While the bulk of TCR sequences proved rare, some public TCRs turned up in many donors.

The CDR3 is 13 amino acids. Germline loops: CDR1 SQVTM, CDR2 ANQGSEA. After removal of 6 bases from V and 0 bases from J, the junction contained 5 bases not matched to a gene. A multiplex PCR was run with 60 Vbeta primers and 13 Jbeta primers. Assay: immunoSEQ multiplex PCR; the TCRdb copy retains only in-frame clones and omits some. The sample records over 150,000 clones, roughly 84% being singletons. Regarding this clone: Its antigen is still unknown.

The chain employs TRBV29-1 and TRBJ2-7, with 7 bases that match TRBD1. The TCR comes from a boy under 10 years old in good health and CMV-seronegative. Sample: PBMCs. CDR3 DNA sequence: TGCAGCGTGACAGGGAGAAGCTCCTACGAGCAGTACTTC. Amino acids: CSVTGRSSYEQYF.